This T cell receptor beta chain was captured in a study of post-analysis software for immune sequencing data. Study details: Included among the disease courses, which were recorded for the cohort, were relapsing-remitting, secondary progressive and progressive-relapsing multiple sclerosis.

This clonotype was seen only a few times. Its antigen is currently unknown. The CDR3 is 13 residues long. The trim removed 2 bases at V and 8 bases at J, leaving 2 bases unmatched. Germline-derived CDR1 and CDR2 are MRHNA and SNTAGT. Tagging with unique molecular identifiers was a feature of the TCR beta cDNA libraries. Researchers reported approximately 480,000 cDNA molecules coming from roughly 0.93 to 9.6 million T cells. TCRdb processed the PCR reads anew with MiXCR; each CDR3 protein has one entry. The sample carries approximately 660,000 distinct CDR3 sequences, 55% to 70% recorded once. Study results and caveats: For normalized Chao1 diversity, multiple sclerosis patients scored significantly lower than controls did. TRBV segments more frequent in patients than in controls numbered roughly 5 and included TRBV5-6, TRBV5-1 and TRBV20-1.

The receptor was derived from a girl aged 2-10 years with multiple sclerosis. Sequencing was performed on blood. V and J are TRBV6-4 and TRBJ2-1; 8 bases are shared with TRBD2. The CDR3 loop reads CASSDNGRDEQFF. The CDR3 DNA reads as TGTGCCAGCAGTGACAACGGGAGGGATGAGCAGTTCTTC.